This TCR beta chain comes out of a study of blood T cell repertoires in COVID-19. Study information: Acute and convalescent COVID-19 samples came from the United States, Italy and Spain. T cells, B-cell-depleted T cells, or PBMCs supplied cDNA or gDNA.

Per the authors' pipeline: Reference gene primer amplification gave estimated nucleated cell counts. Produced via immunoSEQ multiplex PCR; TCRdb's table is partial and in-frame only. The V and J calls and clone size are taken from that table; D and trimming were inferred from the DNA. Among roughly 300,000 clones listed, around 86% were seen once. CDR3 length: 16 amino acids. V lost 1 base, J lost 3 bases, and 4 bases stayed unmatched. Germline CDR1 reads SGHTA; CDR2 reads FQGNSA. The rearrangement joins TRBV7-2 to TRBJ2-1, with 9 bases aligning to TRBD2. This TCR came from a woman in her fifties or sixties with acute or convalescent COVID-19. Sequencing used peripheral blood. The CDR3 DNA reads TGTGCCAGCAGCTTAGGTTCACTAGCGGGCTACAATGAGCAGTTCTTC. Its protein product is CASSLGSLAGYNEQFF.